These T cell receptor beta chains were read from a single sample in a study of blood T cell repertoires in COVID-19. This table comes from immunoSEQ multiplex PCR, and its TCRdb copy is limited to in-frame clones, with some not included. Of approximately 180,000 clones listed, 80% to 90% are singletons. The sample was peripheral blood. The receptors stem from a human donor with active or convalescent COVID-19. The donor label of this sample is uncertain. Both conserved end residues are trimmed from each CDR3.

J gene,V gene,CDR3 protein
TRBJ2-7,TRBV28,ASSFWNPGRGDEQY
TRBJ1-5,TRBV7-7,ASSEGQTKEQPQH
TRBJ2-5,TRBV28,ASIPFGLEETQY
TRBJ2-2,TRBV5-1,ASRRQTNTGELF
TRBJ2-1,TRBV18,ASSPGTGGPTTF
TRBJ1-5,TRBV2,ASTPTGFSNQPQH
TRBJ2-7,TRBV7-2,ASSLAFGASGKEQY
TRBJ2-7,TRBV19,ASSIQVNYEQY
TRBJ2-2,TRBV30,AWTGQPNTGELF
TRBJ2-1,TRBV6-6,ASRYRVGAYNEQF
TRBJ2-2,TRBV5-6,ASSPGTTTGELF
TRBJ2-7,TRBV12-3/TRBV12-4,ASSLGRVYEQY
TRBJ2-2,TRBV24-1,ATSDSRTGHGGWTGELF
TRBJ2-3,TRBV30,AWSPKTSASSTDTQY
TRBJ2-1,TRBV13,ASSAAGQGANEQF
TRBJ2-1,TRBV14,ASRVAGAAEQF
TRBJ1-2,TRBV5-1,ASSLGRASPTNYGYT
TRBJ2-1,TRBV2,ASSEDHPQWAGSPEYNEQF
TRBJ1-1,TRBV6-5,ASSWNTGNTEAF
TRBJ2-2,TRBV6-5,ASSYSARLNTGELF
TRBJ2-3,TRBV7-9,ASSYRGLALLGDTQY
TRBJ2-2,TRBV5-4,ASSFYRTGNTGELF
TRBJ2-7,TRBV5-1,ASSFLHSGAYEQY
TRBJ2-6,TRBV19,ASSIPGQGGSGANVLT
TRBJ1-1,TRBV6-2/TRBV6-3,ASSSLGRTEAF
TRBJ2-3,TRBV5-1,ASSSIKRTDTQY
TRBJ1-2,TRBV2,ASSPGGTGVSGYT
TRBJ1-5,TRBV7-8,ASSLAGAKPYHSNQPQH
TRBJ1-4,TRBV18,ASSPGAQGAVKLF
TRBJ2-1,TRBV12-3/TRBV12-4,ASSLGGDEQF
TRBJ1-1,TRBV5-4,ASSFKKLKQGANNEAF
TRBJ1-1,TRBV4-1,ASSQVSGTAMNTEAF
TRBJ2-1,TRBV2,ASRYSGRARSYEQF
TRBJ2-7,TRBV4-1,ASSQESGTPYEQY
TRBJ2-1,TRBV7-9,ASSLGLAGGPLGNEQF
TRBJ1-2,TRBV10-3,AISGGREYGYT
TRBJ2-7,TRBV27,ASSLGHDNYEQY
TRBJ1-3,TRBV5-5,ASSLSGTGEFYSGNTIY
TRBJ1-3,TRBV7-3,ASDAQGFSGNTIY
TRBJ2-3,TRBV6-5,ASKDSGGTDTQY
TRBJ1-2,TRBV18,ASSRENYGYT
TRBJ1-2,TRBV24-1,ATSDLGLNGYT
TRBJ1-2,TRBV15,ATSRGRDRGHYGYT
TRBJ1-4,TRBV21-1,ASSKGQETNEKLF
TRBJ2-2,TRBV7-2,ASSLRSGANTGELF
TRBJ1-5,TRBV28,ASSIRQNSNQPQH
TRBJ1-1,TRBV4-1,ASSTRTGKNTEAF
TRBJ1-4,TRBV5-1,ASSLYRGNNEKLF
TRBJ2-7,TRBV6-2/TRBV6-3,ASSLTGDYEQY
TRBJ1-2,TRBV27,ASSWDRTGGGYGYT
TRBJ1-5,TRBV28,ASSLTQGVFLSQH
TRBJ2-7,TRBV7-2,ASSLGGWGLASEQY
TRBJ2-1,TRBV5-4,ASSFGPGGPNEQF
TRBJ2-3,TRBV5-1,ASSNGDRGTADTQY
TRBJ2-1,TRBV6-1,ASGPLAGANEQF
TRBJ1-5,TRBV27,ASSFLSSNNQPQH
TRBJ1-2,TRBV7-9,ASRYGQSPYGYT
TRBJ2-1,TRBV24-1,ATSDLGREANNEQF